What follows are 20 T cell receptor beta chains derived from one specimen sequenced in a study of early T cells in non-severe SARS-CoV-2 infection (dated by TCRdb to about 2021). Library preparation employed 5' RACE. TCRdb names NextSeq 500 as the instrument used. Using fastp at Q25 and MiXCR, TCRdb reprocessed the public reads and kept productive beta chains. Entries that share a CDR3 protein sequence are merged under the most common genes and DNA. The sample data list approximately 30,000 distinct CDR3 sequences, and about 4.6% of these were observed just once. 12% of the sample is in the top ten clones. Sequenced input: whole blood. The receptors shown here come from an adult who was a healthcare worker with PCR-confirmed SARS-CoV-2 infection or an uninfected control (not recorded which).

This clonotype was observed at least ten times. CDR3 sequence reads: CASIPGLAVLTDTQYF. The CDR3 DNA follows: TGTGCCAGCATCCCCGGACTAGCGGTATTAACAGATACGCAGTATTTT. The V call is TRBV2, the J call TRBJ2-3; TRBD2 matches 10 bases. This CDR3 spans 16 amino acids. Germline assignment: CDR1 SNHLY and CDR2 FYNNEI. J lost 3 bases, V lost 7 bases, and 10 bases had no gene match.

This clonotype was detected many times. The V gene is TRBV20-1, the J gene TRBJ1-1; D remains unclear. The V gene lost 6 bases and the J gene lost 4 bases, with 15 bases spanning the gap. The CDR3 is 13 amino acids. The V gene's germline CDR1 is DFQATT and CDR2 SNEGSKA (reference sequence). As DNA, the CDR3 is TGCAGTGCGTCCGGGCCTGCGGCCACTGAAGCTTTCTTT. Amino acid sequence: CSASGPAATEAFF.

This clonotype was seen only a few times. This chain connects TRBV20-1 to TRBJ2-7; D is unclear. Trimming pared 3 bases from V and 5 bases from J, leaving 14 bases between. The CDR3 covers 13 residues. The germline gives CDR1 DFQATT, CDR2 SNEGSKA (reference sequence). The CDR3 region is CSASGPPSHEQYF. In DNA, the CDR3 is TGCAGTGCTAGCGGTCCACCGTCCCACGAGCAGTACTTC.

By frequency in the sample, this clonotype is medium-sized (0.01 to 0.1%). The chain is built from TRBV20-1 and TRBJ1-2; 8 bases align to TRBD1. V dropped 0 bases and J dropped 4; count of bases not matched to a gene: 13. The CDR3 has 17 amino acids. Germline V lookup: CDR1 DFQATT, CDR2 SNEGSKA (reference sequence). As DNA, the CDR3 is TGCAGTGCTAGAGATCCCCTGGACAGGGTACCCACCTATGGCTACACCTTC. Its protein product is CSARDPLDRVPTYGYTF.

The rearrangement uses TRBV20-1 and TRBJ2-2, with 11 nucleotides matching TRBD2. The CDR3 contains 16 residues. The V segment lost 1 base and the J segment 1 base; nucleotides outside the gene matches: 2. Per the germline V gene, CDR1 is DFQATT and CDR2 is SNEGSKA (reference sequence). The CDR3 protein is CSARGLAGMNTGELFF. CDR3 DNA sequence: TGCAGTGCTAGAGGACTAGCGGGGATGAACACCGGGGAGCTGTTTTTT.

The sample holds many counts of this clonotype. V is TRBV29-1 and J is TRBJ2-3; D is ambiguous. The CDR3 extends over 14 amino acids. Germline CDR1 is SQVTM and CDR2 is ANQGSEA. V lost 1 base, J lost 5 bases, and 13 bases lay in between. The CDR3 nucleotides read TGCAGCGTTGAAGGTGGGGTCCGGGTAGATACGCAGTATTTT. Translating it yields CSVEGGVRVDTQYF.

The CDR3 spells CAWSQTRRGSFF. Written as DNA, the CDR3 is TGTGCCTGGAGTCAGACACGGAGGGGATCTTTCTTT. The V gene is TRBV30, the J gene TRBJ1-1; the D gene is possibly TRBD1 (5 bases). This CDR3 is 12 amino acids long. Per germline, CDR1 GTSNPN and CDR2 SVGIG (reference sequence). The V end was cut by 2 bases, the J end by 12 bases, with 16 bases between.

This clonotype qualifies as medium-sized. The chain carries TRBV7-9 and TRBJ2-3, with TRBD2 identical over 7 bases. The J segment lost 2 bases and the V segment lost 5 bases, leaving 4 bases of the junction unmatched. The germline V gene has CDR1 SEHNR and CDR2 FQNEAQ (reference sequence). The CDR3 contains 14 residues. CDR3 nucleotides: TGTGCCAGCAGCCCCAGGGACTACACAGATACGCAGTATTTT. Translating gives CASSPRDYTDTQYF. Together with reference TRBV7-9 and TRBJ2-3, the CDR3 gives the full variable domain: DTGVSQNPRHKITKRGQNVTFRCDPISEHNRLYWYRQTLGQGPEFLTYFQNEAQLEKSRLLSDRFSAERPKGSFSTLEIQRTEQGDSAMYLCASSPRDYTDTQYFGPGTRLTVL.

This clonotype rates as medium-sized. The CDR3 reads CASSFGTNTGELFF. The CDR3 bases are TGTGCCAGCAGTTTCGGTACGAACACCGGGGAGCTGTTTTTT. V is TRBV28 and J is TRBJ2-2, with no clear D. Germline CDR1 reads MDHEN; CDR2 reads SYDVKM. This CDR3 is built from 14 residues. The V end was cut by 3 bases, the J end by 0 bases, with 5 bases between.

This clonotype was picked up many times. This chain connects TRBV12-3 or TRBV12-4 to TRBJ2-7, with 7 bases matching TRBD2. There are 13 residues in the CDR3. V shed 7 bases and J 1 base; nucleotides not matched to a gene: 4. CDR3 nucleotide sequence: TGTGCCAGCACTCGGGGGGAATCCTACGAGCAGTACTTC. This encodes CASTRGESYEQYF.

This clonotype was recorded many times. V gene TRBV29-1 combines with J gene TRBJ1-2; 7 bases match TRBD1. Germline V gene lookup returns CDR1 SQVTM and CDR2 ANQGSEA. V dropped 2 bases and J dropped 8; count of bases not matched to a gene: 17. The CDR3 sequence is 16 residues long. The CDR3 reads CSVERLAGGTSYGYTF. The CDR3 DNA reads TGCAGCGTTGAAAGGCTGGCAGGGGGGACCTCCTACGGCTACACCTTC.

This clonotype was observed a handful of times. Since a much larger clone is just one base distant, this may be a read error. No conserved phenylalanine or tryptophan ends this CDR3, so it is likely a read error. The gene calls are TRBV6-6 and TRBJ2-1, with TRBD2 matching 7 bases. This CDR3 has 16 amino acids. The germline gives CDR1 MNHNY, CDR2 SVGAGI (reference sequence). Germline trimming cut 2 bases from V and 4 bases from J; bases unmatched to any gene: 8. The DNA of the CDR3 is TGTGCCAGCAGTTACGGGCGGGAGATGGGTTACAATGAGCAGTTCTCC. Protein product: CASSYGREMGYNEQFS.

This clonotype was seen many times. The chain carries TRBV7-3 and TRBJ2-5; D gene unclear. Germline V lookup: CDR1 SGHTA, CDR2 FQGTGA. The CDR3 consists of 13 residues. V dropped 1 base and J dropped 5 bases, with 8 bases sitting between them. The CDR3 sequence: CASSLRPLETQYF. CDR3 DNA sequence: TGTGCCAGCAGCTTAAGGCCGTTGGAGACCCAGTACTTC.

At least ten counts were recorded for this clonotype. The V and J genes are TRBV6-2 or TRBV6-3 and TRBJ1-1; the D is unclear. The CDR3 contains 11 residues. V shed 6 bases and J shed 5 bases, with 7 bases lying between them. Germline V CDR1 and CDR2: MNHEY, SVGEGT. The CDR3 region has the DNA TGTGCCAGCAGACGGCTGACTGAAGCTTTCTTT. Protein product: CASRRLTEAFF.

This clonotype has at least ten counts. CDR3 region: CASSRGDYGSEAFF. Written as DNA, the CDR3 is TGTGCCAGCAGTCGGGGGGACTACGGGTCTGAAGCTTTCTTT. The chain carries TRBV11-2 and TRBJ1-1; TRBD1 might be the D (5 bases). V lost 6 bases and J lost 6, with 17 bases in between. Per the germline V gene, CDR1 is SGHAT and CDR2 is FQNNGV. This CDR3 spans 14 amino acids.

This clonotype was picked up many times. The genes are TRBV5-5 and TRBJ2-7; TRBD1 might be the D (5 bases). The length of the CDR3 is 14 residues. CDR1 and CDR2 from the germline V gene are SGHKS and YYEKEE (reference sequence). Between the trimmed V and J ends, which lost 4 bases and 4 bases, there was a span of 15 bases. CDR3 amino acids: CASSARAPRYEQYF. In DNA, the CDR3 is TGTGCCAGCAGCGCCAGGGCCCCTAGGTACGAGCAGTACTTC. Variable domain in full (rest from reference TRBV5-5 and TRBJ2-7): DAGVTQSPTHLIKTRGQQVTLRCSPISGHKSVSWYQQVLGQGPQFIFQYYEKEERGRGNFPDRFSARQFPNYSSELNVNALLLGDSALYLCASSARAPRYEQYFGPGTRLTVT.

This clonotype was counted at least ten times. The V gene is TRBV5-5, the J gene TRBJ1-5, with D perhaps matching TRBD1 (6 bases). Germline V gives CDR1 SGHKS, CDR2 YYEKEE (reference sequence). The CDR3 sequence is 15 residues long. V dropped 5 bases and J dropped 0 bases, with 12 bases sitting between them. For the CDR3, the DNA is TGTGCCAGCAGAGGGGGGCCTAATAGCAATCAGCCCCAGCATTTT. As protein: CASRGGPNSNQPQHF.

Ten or more counts support this clonotype. V gene TRBV7-9 combines with J gene TRBJ2-7; the D gene could be TRBD1 or TRBD2 (5 bases each). CDR3 size: 14 residues. Germline assignment: CDR1 SEHNR and CDR2 FQNEAQ (reference sequence). V was shortened by 1 base and J by 7 bases, with 14 bases between the two germline ends. The CDR3 bases are TGTGCCAGCAGCTTAGAGGGACGGCGATCAGAGCAGTACTTC. This encodes CASSLEGRRSEQYF. Using reference TRBV7-9 and TRBJ2-7 for the parts outside the CDR3, the full variable domain is DTGVSQNPRHKITKRGQNVTFRCDPISEHNRLYWYRQTLGQGPEFLTYFQNEAQLEKSRLLSDRFSAERPKGSFSTLEIQRTEQGDSAMYLCASSLEGRRSEQYFGPGTRLTVT.

This clonotype has ten or more counts. This chain connects TRBV19 to TRBJ2-3, with 8 bases fitting TRBD1. Germline V gene sequence: CDR1 LNHDA, CDR2 SQIVND (reference sequence). This CDR3 is 14 amino acids long. Germline trimming cut 6 bases from V and 4 bases from J; bases unmatched to any gene: 6. CDR3 residues: CASSQTGGADTQYF. DNA of the CDR3: TGTGCCAGTAGCCAAACAGGGGGAGCAGATACGCAGTATTTT.

This clonotype was detected many times. V gene TRBV5-1 combines with J gene TRBJ2-7, with TRBD2 matching 7 bases. Germline CDR1 is SGHRS and CDR2 is YFSETQ. The junction had 8 bases not matched to a gene; V was cut back by 4 bases and J by 4 bases. CDR3 length: 14 amino acids. Here the CDR3 DNA reads TGCGCCAGCAGCCCCGGGACTACTAGTTACGAGCAGTACTTC. Amino acid sequence: CASSPGTTSYEQYF.